Reported below is one TCR beta chain. The CDR3 spans 14 residues. CDR1 and CDR2 (germline): SGDLS, YYNGEE. V was pared by 1 base and J by 6 bases, with 2 bases of the junction left unmatched. Every donor provided one heparinised blood draw, which averaged about 110 mL. The data belong to a study of beta chain features in type 1 diabetes. All of the isolated RNA was reverse transcribed, so expressed TCRB transcripts were sequenced. The data were produced by immunoSEQ multiplex PCR, yet TCRdb's version contains in-frame clones alone and is incomplete. The table has hundreds of thousands of clones, approximately 15% seen once; the top ten hold roughly 0.035%.

This TCR was recovered from a young man in good health. The chain couples TRBV9 to TRBJ2-1, with 9 bases that match TRBD2. The sequenced sample consisted of naive CD4+ T cells from blood. The CDR3 sequence: CASSVIAGVNEQFF. CDR3 DNA: TGTGCCAGCAGCGTAATAGCGGGAGTCAATGAGCAGTTCTTC.